Here is one T cell receptor beta chain with its context. The antigen is not known. This record belongs to a study of cytomegalovirus exposure and HLA in healthy donors. Whole-study results and caveats: It was in a later analysis that TCR association rates were seen to vary by HLA locus, highest for DRB1 and lowest for HLA-C. The presence/absence work took it that sequencing depth was about the same across donors. Within an earlier analysis, most TCR beta V segments proved productive either about 87% or about 30% of the time. A later analysis reportedly identified an Asian-associated ancestry cluster as carrying fewer N-insertions than the 666-donor mean.

After removal of 3 bases from V and 3 bases from J, the junction contained 4 bases not matched to a gene. This CDR3 has 16 amino acids. The germline V gene encodes CDR1 SGHTA and CDR2 FQGNSA. The PCR was carried out with 60 Vbeta primers and 13 Jbeta primers. Clones were sequenced by immunoSEQ multiplex PCR, and TCRdb holds only the in-frame ones, with some missing. The data hold 150,000 to 200,000 clones, with about 80% observed a single time. J is TRBJ2-1 and V is TRBV7-2; TRBD2 matches at 11 bases. The sequenced sample was PBMCs. The receptor comes from a woman aged 25 to 45 in good health and CMV-seropositive. The CDR3 DNA follows: TGTGCCAGCAGCTTGTTGGGACTAGCGGTCTACAATGAGCAGTTCTTC. It specifies CASSLLGLAVYNEQFF.